The clone carrying this T cell receptor beta chain was seen just once. The data were obtained in a study of blood T cells in healthy people across ages. Study-wide context: There was about one barcoded beta molecule captured by template switching per two T cells.

PCR was performed a second time for roughly 6 to 12 cycles using a sample-barcoded 5' primer and a J-beta primer mix. TCRdb reprocessed the 5' RACE reads via MiXCR and lists one record per CDR3 protein. This table has hundreds of thousands of distinct CDR3 sequences, under 65% appearing once. V dropped 5 bases and J dropped 2; count of bases not matched to a gene: 3. This CDR3 has 15 amino acids. CDR1 and CDR2 from the germline V gene are SGHTA and FQGNSA. This chain connects TRBV7-2 to TRBJ2-6; 7 bases are a match to TRBD2. Sequencing was carried out using blood. The sequence came from a man aged 60-69 years in good health. CDR3 in DNA: TGTGCCAGCAGCCCCGGACTAGCTGGGGCCAACGTCCTGACTTTC. Its protein is CASSPGLAGANVLTF.